This note documents a single TCR beta chain sequence. Repertoires were generated with immunoSEQ multiplex PCR, while TCRdb's copy carries only in-frame clones and drops some. Here the sample spans about 45,000 clones, 95% to 97% being singletons. This sample was taken from a study of T cell changes during pregnancy in multiple sclerosis. The receptor comes from a female donor with multiple sclerosis, enrolled in a pregnancy study. Sequences were derived from peripheral blood, sampled in the second trimester of pregnancy.

In DNA, the CDR3 is TGTGCCAGCAGGTTGGGGGGATCCGATACGCAGTATTTT. Its translation: CASRLGGSDTQYF. The rearrangement links TRBV27 to TRBJ2-3; possible D gene TRBD2, 6 bases. CDR1 and CDR2 from the germline V gene are MNHEY and SMNVEV (reference sequence). Trimming stripped 6 bases from V and 6 bases from J, with 13 bases between. This CDR3 spans 13 amino acids.